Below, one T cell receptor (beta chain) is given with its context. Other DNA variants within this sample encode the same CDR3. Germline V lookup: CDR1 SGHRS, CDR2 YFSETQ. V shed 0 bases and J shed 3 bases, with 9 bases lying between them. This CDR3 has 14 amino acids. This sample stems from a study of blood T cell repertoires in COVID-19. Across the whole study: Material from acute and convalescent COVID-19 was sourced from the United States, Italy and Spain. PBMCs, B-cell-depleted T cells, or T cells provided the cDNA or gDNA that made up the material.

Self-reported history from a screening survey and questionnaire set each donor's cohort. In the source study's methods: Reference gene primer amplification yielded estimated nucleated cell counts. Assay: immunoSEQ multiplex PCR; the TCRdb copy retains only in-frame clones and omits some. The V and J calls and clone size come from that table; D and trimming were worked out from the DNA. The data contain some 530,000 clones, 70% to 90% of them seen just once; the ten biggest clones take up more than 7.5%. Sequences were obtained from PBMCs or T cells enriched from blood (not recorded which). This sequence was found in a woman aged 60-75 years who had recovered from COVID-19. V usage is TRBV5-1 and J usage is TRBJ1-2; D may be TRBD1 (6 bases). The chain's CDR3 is CASSLGAGDYGYTF. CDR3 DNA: TGCGCCAGCAGCTTGGGGGCAGGGGACTATGGCTACACCTTC. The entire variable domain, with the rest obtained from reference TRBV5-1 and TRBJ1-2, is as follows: KAGVTQTPRYLIKTRGQQVTLSCSPISGHRSVSWYQQTPGQGLQFLFEYFSETQRNKGNFPGRFSGRQFSNSRSEMNVSTLELGDSALYLCASSLGAGDYGYTFGSGTRLTVV.